The 16 T cell receptor beta chains presented below share a single source sample, sequenced in a study of spatial heterogeneity in lung cancer. TCRdb reanalysed the 5' RACE reads using MiXCR and keeps one entry per CDR3 protein. The sample lists 10,000 to 12,000 distinct CDR3 sequences; roughly 7.9% were seen once. The time point was: sample taken at primary tumor resection. Tumor, nontumor lung or frozen PBMC supplied whole RNA, sequenced without sorting. The specimen was PBMCs, collected at surgery. Receptors originate from a male donor with early-stage non-small cell lung cancer.

This clonotype showed up many times. The chain employs TRBV20-1 and TRBJ2-2; D not resolved. From germline, CDR1 is DFQATT and CDR2 SNEGSKA (reference sequence). Deletions cut 6 bases from V and 0 bases from J, with 11 bases between. The CDR3 is 14 amino acids. The CDR3 sequence: CSASRRTNTGELFF. DNA of the CDR3: TGCAGTGCGTCAAGAAGGACGAACACCGGGGAGCTGTTTTTT.

This clonotype was counted many times. V gene TRBV12-3 or TRBV12-4 combines with J gene TRBJ1-1; tentatively, D is TRBD1 (6 bases). CDR3 length: 14 amino acids. V dropped 4 bases and J dropped 1 base, with 10 bases sitting between them. The CDR3 loop is CASSSGHPNTEAFF. Written as DNA, the CDR3 is TGTGCCAGCAGTTCGGGACACCCGAACACTGAAGCTTTCTTT.

Many counts were recorded for this clonotype. The genes are TRBV5-1 and TRBJ2-3; no firm D call. This CDR3 has 15 residues. Trimming stripped 1 base from V and 0 bases from J, with 9 bases between. Germline V gene lookup returns CDR1 SGHRS and CDR2 YFSETQ. CDR3 region: CASSLRSFSTDTQYF. In DNA, the CDR3 is TGCGCCAGCAGCTTGAGGAGTTTCAGCACAGATACGCAGTATTTT.

This clonotype was counted a few times. The chain recombines TRBV7-6 with TRBJ2-7; no definite D call. CDR1 and CDR2 (germline): SGHVS, FNYEAQ. CDR3 length equals 12 residues. The V end was cut by 5 bases, the J end by 3 bases, with 8 bases between. CDR3 bases: TGTGCCAGCAGCCCAAGGAGCTACGAGCAGTACTTC. Protein sequence: CASSPRSYEQYF.

This clonotype ranks as medium-sized. This chain links TRBV20-1 with TRBJ2-7, with TRBD1 as a possible D gene (6 bases). There are 15 residues in the CDR3. The germline V and J ends were trimmed by 0 bases and 3 bases, with 15 bases remaining between them. Germline loops: CDR1 DFQATT, CDR2 SNEGSKA (reference sequence). DNA for the CDR3: TGCAGTGCTAGAGATTTAGGGGACAAGGACTACGAGCAGTACTTC. Residues: CSARDLGDKDYEQYF.

This clonotype was recorded at least ten times. The chain uses TRBV28 and TRBJ2-7; 9 bases align to TRBD1. The J segment lost 6 bases and the V segment lost 10 bases, leaving 10 bases of the junction unmatched. The CDR3 totals 13 residues. Germline V gives CDR1 MDHEN, CDR2 SYDVKM. The CDR3 reads CATSRDRVGEQYF. The DNA of the CDR3 is TGTGCCACGAGCCGGGACAGGGTGGGCGAGCAGTACTTC.

This clonotype is labeled medium-sized (0.01 to 0.1%). The chain uses TRBV19 and TRBJ2-2, with D unresolved. Germline CDR1 LNHDA, CDR2 SQIVND (reference sequence). V lost 6 bases and J lost 0, with 5 bases in between. The CDR3 contains 13 residues. The CDR3 region has the DNA TGTGCCAGTAGGAAGGCGAACACCGGGGAGCTGTTTTTT. Protein: CASRKANTGELFF.

The sample holds many counts of this clonotype. The chain is built from TRBV5-8 and TRBJ2-3, with 9 nucleotides matching TRBD2. With V trimmed by 1 base and J by 2 bases, 14 bases remained unmatched. Germline CDR1 SGHTS, CDR2 YDEGEE. The CDR3 spans 19 residues. The DNA for the CDR3 is TGTGCCAGCAGCTTGCCTTGGGGTTGGTGGACTAGCGACACAGATACGCAGTATTTT. This gives the protein CASSLPWGWWTSDTDTQYF.

The chain links TRBV19 to TRBJ1-5; D unresolved. This CDR3 comprises 14 residues. Trimming took off 8 bases at V and 1 base at J, with 12 bases between the two ends. Germline V gene data show CDR1 as LNHDA and CDR2 as SQIVND (reference sequence). The CDR3 spells CASSRVVSNQPQHF. As DNA, the CDR3 is TGTGCCAGTTCTCGGGTTGTAAGCAATCAGCCCCAGCATTTT.

This clonotype has a count of ten or more. CDR3 sequence (DNA): TGTGCCAGCAGCCTGGGGCAGGTCCGGGAGCAGTTCTTC. Encoded protein: CASSLGQVREQFF. The rearrangement joins TRBV7-6 to TRBJ2-1, with TRBD1 as a possible D gene (5 bases). CDR1 is SGHVS and CDR2 is FNYEAQ in the germline V gene. The germline V and J ends were trimmed by 5 bases and 10 bases, with 15 bases remaining between them. The length of the CDR3 is 13 residues. The variable domain in full, with the rest retrieved from reference TRBV7-6 and TRBJ2-1, is GAGVSQSPRYKVTKRGQDVALRCDPISGHVSLYWYRQALGQGPEFLTYFNYEAQQDKSGLPNDRFSAERPEGSISTLTIQRTEQRDSAMYRCASSLGQVREQFFGPGTRLTVL.

Sample share makes this clonotype medium-sized (0.01 to 0.1%). The chain has TRBV19 and TRBJ1-4, with no clear D. CDR1 and CDR2 (germline): LNHDA, SQIVND (reference sequence). Trimming took off 1 base at V and 3 bases at J, with 3 bases between the two ends. There are 13 residues in the CDR3. For the CDR3, the DNA is TGTGCCAGTAGTATAGTGTCTAATGAAAAACTGTTTTTT. Translated: CASSIVSNEKLFF.

This clonotype rates as medium-sized. The V call is TRBV19, the J call TRBJ2-2; the match to TRBD2 covers 13 bases. From germline, CDR1 is LNHDA and CDR2 SQIVND (reference sequence). This CDR3 has 21 amino acids. Trimming took 6 bases from V and 5 from J; bases not matched to a gene: 21. Here the CDR3 reads CASSHSRATSGRARGTGELFF. CDR3 DNA sequence: TGTGCCAGTAGCCACTCAAGGGCAACTAGCGGGAGGGCGAGAGGGACCGGGGAGCTGTTTTTT.

In this sample, this clonotype turned up many times. J is TRBJ1-6 and V is TRBV6-5; D unclear. CDR3 length equals 14 residues. V gave up 0 bases and J gave up 8 bases, with 8 bases separating them. In germline, CDR1 is MNHEY, CDR2 SVGAGI. The CDR3 coding sequence is TGTGCCAGCAGTTACTCGAGATGGGATTCACCCCTCCACTTT. Translating it yields CASSYSRWDSPLHF.

This clonotype ranks as medium-sized. J is TRBJ1-4 and V is TRBV6-4; D might be TRBD1 (6 bases). This CDR3 contains 13 residues. The germline CDR1 and CDR2 sequences are MRHNA and SNTAGT. V lost 2 bases and J lost 10, with 11 bases in between. The CDR3 coding sequence is TGTGCCAGCAGTGACGACAGGAGGGGAAAACTGTTTTTT. Translation: CASSDDRRGKLFF.

Ten or more counts support this clonotype. This sequence joins TRBV7-9 and TRBJ1-1, with TRBD1 as a possible D gene (5 bases). This CDR3 has 14 residues. Trimming removed 7 bases at V and 3 bases at J, with 15 bases between. Germline CDR1 is SEHNR and CDR2 is FQNEAQ (reference sequence). In DNA form, the CDR3 reads TGTGCCAGCATCTTCCTCGGGGGGTACACTGAAGCTTTCTTT. It codes for CASIFLGGYTEAFF.

This sequence joins TRBV12-3 or TRBV12-4 and TRBJ2-7, with 7 bases matching TRBD1. There are 15 residues in the CDR3. With V trimmed by 5 bases and J by 0 bases, 7 bases remained unmatched. The CDR3 bases are TGTGCCAGCAGTGCCGACAGGGTATTCTCCTACGAGCAGTACTTC. As protein: CASSADRVFSYEQYF.